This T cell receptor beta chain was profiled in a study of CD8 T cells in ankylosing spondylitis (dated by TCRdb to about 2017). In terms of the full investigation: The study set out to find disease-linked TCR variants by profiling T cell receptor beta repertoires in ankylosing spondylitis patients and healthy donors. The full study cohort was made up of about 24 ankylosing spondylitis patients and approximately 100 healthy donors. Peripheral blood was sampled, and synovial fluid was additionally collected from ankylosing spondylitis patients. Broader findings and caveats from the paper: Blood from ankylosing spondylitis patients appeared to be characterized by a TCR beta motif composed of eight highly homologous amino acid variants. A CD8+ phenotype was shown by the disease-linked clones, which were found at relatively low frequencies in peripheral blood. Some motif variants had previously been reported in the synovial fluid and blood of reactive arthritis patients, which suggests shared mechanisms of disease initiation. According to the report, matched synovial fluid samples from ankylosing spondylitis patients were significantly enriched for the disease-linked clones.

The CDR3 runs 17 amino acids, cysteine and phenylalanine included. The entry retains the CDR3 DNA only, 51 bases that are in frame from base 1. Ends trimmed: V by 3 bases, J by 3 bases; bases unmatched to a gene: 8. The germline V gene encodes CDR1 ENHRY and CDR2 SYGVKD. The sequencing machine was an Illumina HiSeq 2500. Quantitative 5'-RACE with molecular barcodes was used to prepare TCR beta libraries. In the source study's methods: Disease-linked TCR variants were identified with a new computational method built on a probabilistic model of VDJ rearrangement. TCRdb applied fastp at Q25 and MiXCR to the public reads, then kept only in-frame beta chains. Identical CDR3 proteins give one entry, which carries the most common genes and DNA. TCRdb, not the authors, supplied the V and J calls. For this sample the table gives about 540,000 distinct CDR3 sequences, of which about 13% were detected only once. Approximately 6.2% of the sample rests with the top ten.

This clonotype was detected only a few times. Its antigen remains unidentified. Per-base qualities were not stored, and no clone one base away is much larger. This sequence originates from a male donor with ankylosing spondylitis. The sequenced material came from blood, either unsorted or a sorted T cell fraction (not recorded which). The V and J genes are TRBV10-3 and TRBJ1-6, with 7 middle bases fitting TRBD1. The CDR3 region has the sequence CAISEQGPPNYNSPLHF. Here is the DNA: TGTGCCATCAGTGAACAGGGGCCCCCGAACTATAATTCACCCCTCCACTTT.